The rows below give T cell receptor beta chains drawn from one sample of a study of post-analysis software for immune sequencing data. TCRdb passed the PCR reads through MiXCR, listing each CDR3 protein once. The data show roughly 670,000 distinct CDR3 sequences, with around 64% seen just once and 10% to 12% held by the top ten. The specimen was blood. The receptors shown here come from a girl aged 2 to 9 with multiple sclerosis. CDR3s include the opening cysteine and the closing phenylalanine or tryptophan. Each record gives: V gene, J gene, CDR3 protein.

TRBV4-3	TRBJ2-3	CASSPRGGRGDTQYF
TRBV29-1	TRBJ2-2	CSVGDVAGLKRTGERFF
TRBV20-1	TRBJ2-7	CSARIVRLAGVYEQYF
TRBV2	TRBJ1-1	CASTPDVAWVEAFF
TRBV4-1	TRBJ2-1	CASSQEGPGTNEQFF
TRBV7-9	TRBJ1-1	CASSLLRSRGLDTEAFF
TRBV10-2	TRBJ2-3	CASSPTSGGPYYTDTQYF
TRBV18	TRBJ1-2	CASSPRTGRSGDHGYTF
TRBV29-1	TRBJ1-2	CSVDLGQGDYGYTF
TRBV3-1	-	CASTDRSSYNEQYF
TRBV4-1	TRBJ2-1	CASSQVGQGDYNEQFF
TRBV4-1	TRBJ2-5	CASSQVTSGGQETQYF
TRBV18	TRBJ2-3	CASSSSSFTDTQYF
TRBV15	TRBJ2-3	CATSRVSESTDTQYF
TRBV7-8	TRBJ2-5	CASSRRRDLGETQYF
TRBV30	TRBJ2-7	CAWSTGGASYEQYF
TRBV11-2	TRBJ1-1	CASSPQSPRGSTEAFF
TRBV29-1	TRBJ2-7	CSVCESYEQYF
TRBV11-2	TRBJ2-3	CASSLVAGGSTDTQYF
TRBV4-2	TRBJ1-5	CASSQDKRRGHQPQHF
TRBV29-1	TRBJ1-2	CSVDSRRGDNYGYTF
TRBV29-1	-	CSVEATGFSEQYF
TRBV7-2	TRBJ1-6	CASSLGPSGSPLHF
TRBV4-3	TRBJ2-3	CASSQESGLATSRADTQYF
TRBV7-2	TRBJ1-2	CASSLGGQGVSNGYTF
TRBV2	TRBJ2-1	CASSEGTGAGNEQFF
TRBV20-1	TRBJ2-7	CSASRTGNRNYEQYF
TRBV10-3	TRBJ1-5	CAISSGEDQPQHF
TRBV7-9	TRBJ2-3	CASRGLAGFTRENTQYF
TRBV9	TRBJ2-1	CASASGTSTYNEQFF
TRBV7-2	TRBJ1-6	CASSPRGHQGSPLHF
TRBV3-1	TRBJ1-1	CASSQARQGYTEAFF
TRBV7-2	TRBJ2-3	CASSLPRTSGGALLMQYF
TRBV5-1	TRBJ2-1	CASSLLASGSNEQFF
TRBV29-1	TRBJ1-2	CSVVGGSNYGYTF
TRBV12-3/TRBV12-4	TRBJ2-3	CASSWTPRDTQYF
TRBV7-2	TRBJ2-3	CASSPGTGWTDTQYF
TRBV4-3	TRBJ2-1	CASGQVGTVNEQFF
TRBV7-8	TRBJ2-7	CASSQRTGESYEQYF
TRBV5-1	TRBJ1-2	CASSLRDGAGYTF
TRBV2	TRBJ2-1	CANRRGDSYNEQFF